This entry lists 17 T cell receptor beta chains sequenced from one sample in a study of T-cell memory formation after mild COVID-19 (dated by TCRdb to about 2021). Libraries were made using 5' RACE. Reads for this sample came from an Illumina NovaSeq 6000. Through fastp at Q25 and MiXCR, TCRdb rebuilt clones from the public reads, retaining in-frame beta chains. Each entry is one CDR3 protein sequence, shown with its most common DNA and genes. The sample table shows some 7,400 distinct CDR3 sequences, and about 33% are seen once. About 60% of the sample goes to the ten largest clones. Material for sequencing was PBMCs or a T cell subset sorted from them (not recorded which). The receptors were sampled from an adult woman who had mild COVID-19 (a few samples of this study predate the infection). The sample titles of this study are shuffled in the database, so cell type and time point are left out; the donor was told from shared clones.

This clonotype was seen many times. V is TRBV5-4 and J is TRBJ2-1; TRBD2 is a possible D gene (5 bases). Germline V gene data show CDR1 as SGHNT and CDR2 as YYREEE (reference sequence). V gave up 0 bases and J gave up 0 bases, with 7 bases separating them. The CDR3 runs 15 residues. This chain's CDR3 is CASSLEEASYNEQFF. In DNA, the CDR3 is TGTGCCAGCAGCTTGGAGGAGGCCTCCTACAATGAGCAGTTCTTC.

This clonotype is medium-sized (0.01 to 0.1%) by share. The chain uses TRBV5-1 and TRBJ2-5, with 8 bases lining up with TRBD1. CDR1 SGHRS and CDR2 YFSETQ come from the germline V gene. The CDR3 is made up of 13 amino acids. The ends lost 3 bases at V and 5 bases at J; junction bases unmatched: 3. The CDR3 region is CASSSGTGETQYF. DNA for the CDR3: TGCGCCAGCAGCTCAGGGACAGGCGAGACCCAGTACTTC.

CDR3 DNA: TGCGCCAGCAGCCAAGATCGGCAGGGGGGCTCCCCCTACGAGCAGTACTTC. It is translated as CASSQDRQGGSPYEQYF. The V call is TRBV4-3, the J call TRBJ2-7, with a possible D match to TRBD1 (7 bases). Germline V gene data show CDR1 as LGHNA and CDR2 as YSLEER. There are 17 residues in the CDR3. Trimming left V 0 bases short and J 2 bases short, with 17 bases between.

This clonotype was counted many times. The rearrangement links TRBV5-6 to TRBJ1-2; D unresolved. CDR3 length: 12 residues. Germline CDR1 and CDR2: SGHDT and YYEEEE. V dropped 4 bases and J dropped 5 bases, with 9 bases sitting between them. CDR3 sequence (DNA): TGTGCCAGCAGCGCGGGCCGTTATGGCTACACCTTC. This codes for CASSAGRYGYTF.

This clonotype was seen ten or more times. This chain uses TRBV4-2 with TRBJ2-3; 10 bases align to TRBD2. Germline V CDR1 and CDR2: LGHNA, YNFKEQ. The CDR3 is 16 residues long. The V segment lost 5 bases and the J segment 8 bases; nucleotides outside the gene matches: 13. This chain's CDR3 is CASSTNSGGATGTQYF. The CDR3 region has the DNA TGTGCCAGCAGCACCAACAGCGGGGGGGCCACTGGTACGCAGTATTTT.

This clonotype was found many times. This rearrangement joins TRBV30 to TRBJ2-2, with 8 bases lining up with TRBD1. Trimming removed 8 bases from V and 3 bases from J; junction bases left unmatched: 5. The CDR3 runs to 13 residues. Germline loops: CDR1 GTSNPN, CDR2 SVGIG (reference sequence). The CDR3 DNA is TGTGCCGACCGGGACAGGCACACCGGGGAGCTGTTTTTT. Its protein product is CADRDRHTGELFF.

This clonotype was counted at least ten times. The rearrangement joins TRBV14 to TRBJ2-1; 9 positions agree with TRBD2. With 4 bases clipped from V and 5 bases from J, the junction kept 6 bases outside the gene matches. This CDR3 spans 15 amino acids. CDR1 and CDR2 (germline): SGHDN, FVKESK. The CDR3 nucleotides read TGTGCCAGCAGCCTGTTAGCGGGAGTCCACAATGAGCAGTTCTTC. As protein: CASSLLAGVHNEQFF. Full variable domain (rest looked up from reference TRBV14 and TRBJ2-1): EAGVTQFPSHSVIEKGQTVTLRCDPISGHDNLYWYRRVMGKEIKFLLHFVKESKQDESGMPNNRFLAERTGGTYSTLKVQPAELEDSGVYFCASSLLAGVHNEQFFGPGTRLTVL.

The gene calls are TRBV2 and TRBJ2-5; no clear D gene. Trimming took off 3 bases at V and 5 bases at J, with 7 bases between the two ends. The CDR3 extends over 12 amino acids. Germline-derived CDR1 and CDR2 are SNHLY and FYNNEI. DNA of the CDR3: TGTGCCAGCAGTGAGTCTAGGGAGACCCAGTACTTC. Protein: CASSESRETQYF. The full variable domain, completed using reference TRBV2 and TRBJ2-5, is EPEVTQTPSHQVTQMGQEVILRCVPISNHLYFYWYRQILGQKVEFLVSFYNNEISEKSEIFDDQFSVERPDGSNFTLKIRSTKLEDSAMYFCASSESRETQYFGPGTRLLVL.

This clonotype was seen at least ten times. The chain links TRBV30 to TRBJ1-1, with a tentative D call TRBD1 (5 bases). The germline V gene encodes CDR1 GTSNPN and CDR2 SVGIG (reference sequence). The V gene lost 3 bases and the J gene lost 5 bases, with 13 bases spanning the gap. This CDR3 has 13 amino acids. CDR3 sequence reads: CAWSGLGVTEAFF. Written as DNA, the CDR3 is TGTGCCTGGAGCGGATTGGGGGTTACTGAAGCTTTCTTT.

This clonotype appeared many times. This chain joins TRBV5-1 and TRBJ2-2, with no clear D. The CDR3 consists of 14 residues. V was pared by 4 bases and J by 1 base, with 8 bases between. Germline V gives CDR1 SGHRS, CDR2 YFSETQ. The CDR3 bases are TGCGCCAGCAGCCCAGGAATGAACACCGGGGAGCTGTTTTTT. Amino acid sequence: CASSPGMNTGELFF.

This clonotype was observed many times. The chain joins TRBV7-2 to TRBJ2-5; D is possibly TRBD2 (5 bases). Per germline, CDR1 SGHTA and CDR2 FQGNSA. The V gene lost 6 bases and the J gene lost 0 bases, with 14 bases spanning the gap. The CDR3 has 15 amino acids. CDR3: CASRLRGPYQETQYF. Here the CDR3 DNA reads TGTGCCAGCAGACTTCGCGGGCCGTACCAAGAGACCCAGTACTTC.

V usage is TRBV12-3 or TRBV12-4 and J usage is TRBJ2-4, with 8 positions matching TRBD1. The trim removed 3 bases at V and 0 bases at J, leaving 13 bases unmatched. The CDR3 is 19 amino acids. CDR3 nucleotides: TGTGCCAGCAGTTTCGGAGTCAGGGGGCTAATAAGAGCCAAAAACATTCAGTACTTC. This codes for CASSFGVRGLIRAKNIQYF.

The rearrangement links TRBV7-9 to TRBJ1-1; a possible D gene is TRBD1 (6 bases). The CDR3 totals 15 residues. V lost 3 bases, J lost 10 bases, and 21 bases lay in between. CDR1 SEHNR and CDR2 FQNEAQ come from the germline V gene (reference sequence). CDR3 residues: CASSFGGRPAEGAFF. DNA of the CDR3: TGTGCCAGCAGCTTTGGGGGCAGGCCCGCTGAAGGAGCTTTCTTT.

This clonotype was seen at least ten times. The chain links TRBV4-1 to TRBJ2-3; 13 nucleotides line up with TRBD2. The CDR3 consists of 17 residues. J gave up 2 bases and V 2 bases, and 4 bases lay outside the gene matches. Germline V gene data show CDR1 as MGHRA and CDR2 as YSYEKL. CDR3 loop: CASSQRTSGGVTDTQYF. The DNA of the CDR3 is TGCGCCAGCAGCCAAAGAACTAGCGGGGGGGTCACAGATACGCAGTATTTT.

This clonotype is medium-sized (0.01 to 0.1%) within its sample. V is TRBV12-3 or TRBV12-4 and J is TRBJ1-1, with no clear D. Trimming took off 3 bases at V and 10 bases at J, with 18 bases between the two ends. This CDR3 comprises 14 residues. CDR3 region: CASSLVGITTRAFF. The CDR3 bases are TGTGCCAGCAGTTTGGTAGGGATTACCACCAGAGCTTTCTTT.

The chain joins TRBV12-3 or TRBV12-4 to TRBJ1-1; D gene ambiguous. The length of the CDR3 is 12 residues. With 3 bases removed from V and 6 bases from J, the gap between germline ends came to 8 bases. CDR3 sequence: CASSFALAEAFF. The CDR3 region has the DNA TGTGCCAGCAGTTTCGCGCTAGCTGAAGCTTTCTTT.

This clonotype is medium-sized in the sample. The chain is built from TRBV12-3 or TRBV12-4 and TRBJ1-2, with D perhaps TRBD1 (5 bases). The CDR3 has 13 amino acids. V shed 6 bases and J shed 4 bases, with 12 bases lying between them. In DNA form, the CDR3 reads TGTGCCAGCAGCTCGTCCGGGGGCTATGGCTACACCTTC. Its translation is CASSSSGGYGYTF.